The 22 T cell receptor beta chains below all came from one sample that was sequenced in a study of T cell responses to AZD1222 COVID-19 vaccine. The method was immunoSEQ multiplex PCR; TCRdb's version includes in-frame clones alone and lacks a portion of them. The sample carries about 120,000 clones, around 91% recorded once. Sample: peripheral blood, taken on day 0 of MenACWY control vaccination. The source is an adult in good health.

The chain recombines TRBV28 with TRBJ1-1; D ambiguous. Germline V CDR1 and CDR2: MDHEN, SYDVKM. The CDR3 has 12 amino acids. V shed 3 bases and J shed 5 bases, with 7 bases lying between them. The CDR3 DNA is TGTGCCAGCAGTTTCGGTAATACTGAAGCTTTCTTT. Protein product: CASSFGNTEAFF.

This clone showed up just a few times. In DNA form, the CDR3 reads TGTGCCAGCAGCTTATATCACAGATTAACCTACGAGCAGTACTTC. It codes for CASSLYHRLTYEQYF. The chain recombines TRBV7-2 with TRBJ2-7; D remains unclear. The germline V gene encodes CDR1 SGHTA and CDR2 FQGNSA. The CDR3 sequence is 15 residues long. V was shortened by 2 bases and J by 2 bases, with 13 bases between the two germline ends.

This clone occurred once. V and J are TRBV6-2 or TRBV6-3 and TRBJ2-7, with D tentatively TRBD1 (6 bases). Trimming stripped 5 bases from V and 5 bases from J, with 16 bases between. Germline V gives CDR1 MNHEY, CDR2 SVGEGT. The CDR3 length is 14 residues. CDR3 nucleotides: TGTGCCAGCAGTAAGCAGGGGTTCACCCACGAGCAGTACGTC. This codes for CASSKQGFTHEQYV.

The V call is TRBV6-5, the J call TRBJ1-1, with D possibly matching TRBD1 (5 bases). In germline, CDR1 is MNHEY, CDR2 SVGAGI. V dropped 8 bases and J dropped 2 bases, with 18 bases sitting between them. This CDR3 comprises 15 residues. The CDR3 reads CASSPLNRLNTEAFF. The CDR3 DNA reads TGTGCCAGCTCTCCTCTGAACAGGCTTAACACTGAAGCTTTCTTT.

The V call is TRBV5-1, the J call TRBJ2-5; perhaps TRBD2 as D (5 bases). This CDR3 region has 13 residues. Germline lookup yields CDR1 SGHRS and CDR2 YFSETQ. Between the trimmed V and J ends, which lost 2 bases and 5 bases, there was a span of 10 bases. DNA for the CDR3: TGCGCCAGCAGCTTAGGAGGTCCGGAGACCCAGTACTTC. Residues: CASSLGGPETQYF.

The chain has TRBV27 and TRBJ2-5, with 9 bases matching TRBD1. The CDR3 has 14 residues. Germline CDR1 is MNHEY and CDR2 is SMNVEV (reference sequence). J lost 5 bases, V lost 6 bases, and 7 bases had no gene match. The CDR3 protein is CASRSPGTGETQYF. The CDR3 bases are TGTGCCAGCAGAAGCCCCGGGACAGGGGAGACCCAGTACTTC.

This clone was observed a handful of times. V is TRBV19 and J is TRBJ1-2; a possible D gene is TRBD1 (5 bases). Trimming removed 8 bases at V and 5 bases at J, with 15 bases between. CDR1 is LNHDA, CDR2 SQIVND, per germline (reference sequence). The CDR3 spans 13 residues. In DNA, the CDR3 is TGTGCCAGTTGGGGCGGGTTTCAATATGGCTACACCTTC. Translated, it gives CASWGGFQYGYTF.

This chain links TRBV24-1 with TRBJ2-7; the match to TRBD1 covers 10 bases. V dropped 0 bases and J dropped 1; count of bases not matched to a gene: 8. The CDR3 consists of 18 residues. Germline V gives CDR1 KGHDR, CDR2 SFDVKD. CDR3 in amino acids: CATSDLQMTGGLSYEQYF. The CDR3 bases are TGTGCCACCAGTGATTTGCAGATGACAGGGGGCTTATCCTACGAGCAGTACTTC.

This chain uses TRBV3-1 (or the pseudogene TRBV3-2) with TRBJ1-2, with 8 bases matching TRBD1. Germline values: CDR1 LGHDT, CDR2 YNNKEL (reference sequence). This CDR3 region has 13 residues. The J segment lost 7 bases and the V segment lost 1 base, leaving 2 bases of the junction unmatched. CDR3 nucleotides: TGTGCCAGCAGCCAAGTCGACAGGGGTGGCTACACCTTC. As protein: CASSQVDRGGYTF.

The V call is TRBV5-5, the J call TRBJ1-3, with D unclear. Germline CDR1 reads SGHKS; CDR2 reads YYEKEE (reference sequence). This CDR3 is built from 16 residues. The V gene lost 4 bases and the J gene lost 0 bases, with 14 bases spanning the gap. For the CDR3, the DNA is TGTGCCAGCAGCCTACCCCAGCGGACCTCTGGAAACACCATATATTTT. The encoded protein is CASSLPQRTSGNTIYF.

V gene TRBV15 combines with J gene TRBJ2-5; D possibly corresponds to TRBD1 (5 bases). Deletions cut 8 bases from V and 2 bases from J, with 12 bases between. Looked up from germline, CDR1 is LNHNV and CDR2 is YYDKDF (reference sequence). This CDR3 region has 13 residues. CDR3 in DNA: TGTGCCACCGTCAGGGTAGGGCAAGAGACCCAGTACTTC. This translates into CATVRVGQETQYF.

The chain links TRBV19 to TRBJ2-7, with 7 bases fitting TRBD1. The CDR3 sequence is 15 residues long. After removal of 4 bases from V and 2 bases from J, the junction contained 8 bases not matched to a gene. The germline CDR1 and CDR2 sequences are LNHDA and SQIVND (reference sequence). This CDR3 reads CASSNTRDSTYEQYV. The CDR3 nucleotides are TGTGCCAGTAGTAACACAAGGGACAGTACCTACGAGCAGTACGTC.

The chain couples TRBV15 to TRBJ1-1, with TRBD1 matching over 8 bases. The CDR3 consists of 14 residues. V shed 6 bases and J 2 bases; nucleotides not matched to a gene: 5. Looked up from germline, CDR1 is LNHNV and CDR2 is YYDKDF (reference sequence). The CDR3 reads CATRWDRINTEAFF. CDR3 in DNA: TGTGCCACCAGGTGGGACAGGATTAACACTGAAGCTTTCTTT.

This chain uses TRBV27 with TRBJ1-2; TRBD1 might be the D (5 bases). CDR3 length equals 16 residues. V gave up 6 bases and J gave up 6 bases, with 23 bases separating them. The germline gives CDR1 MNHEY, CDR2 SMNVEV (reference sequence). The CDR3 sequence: CASSPAWDPRGNGYTF. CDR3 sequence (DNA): TGTGCCAGCAGCCCCGCCTGGGACCCACGGGGTAATGGCTACACCTTC.

The CDR3 bases are TGTGCCAGCAGTCTTAGGATGCGGGAGGGCCGCGGTGAGCAGTTCTTC. This gives the protein CASSLRMREGRGEQFF. This chain links TRBV27 with TRBJ2-1; 9 positions match TRBD2. This CDR3 comprises 16 residues. J lost 9 bases, V lost 5 bases, and 14 bases had no gene match. Germline CDR1 and CDR2: MNHEY and SMNVEV (reference sequence).

The CDR3 nucleotides read TGTGCCAGCAGCCAAGATTTGGAGGGGGCGAGTGGCTACACCTTC. Translated: CASSQDLEGASGYTF. The chain has TRBV14 and TRBJ1-2; 7 positions match TRBD1. This CDR3 has 15 residues. With V trimmed by 0 bases and J by 7 bases, 8 bases remained unmatched. Germline V gene lookup returns CDR1 SGHDN and CDR2 FVKESK.

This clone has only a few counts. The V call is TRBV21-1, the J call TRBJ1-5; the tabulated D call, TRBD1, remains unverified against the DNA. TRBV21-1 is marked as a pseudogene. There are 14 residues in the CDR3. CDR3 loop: CASSAEGAGQPQHF. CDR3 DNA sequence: TGTGCCAGCAGCGCGGAGGGGGCAGGGCAGCCCCAGCATTTT.

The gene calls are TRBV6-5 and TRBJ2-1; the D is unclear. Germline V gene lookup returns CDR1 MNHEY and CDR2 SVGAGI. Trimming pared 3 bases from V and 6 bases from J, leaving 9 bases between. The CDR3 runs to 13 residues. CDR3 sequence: CASSYSRSNEQFF. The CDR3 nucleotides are TGTGCCAGCAGTTATTCCCGCTCCAATGAGCAGTTCTTC.

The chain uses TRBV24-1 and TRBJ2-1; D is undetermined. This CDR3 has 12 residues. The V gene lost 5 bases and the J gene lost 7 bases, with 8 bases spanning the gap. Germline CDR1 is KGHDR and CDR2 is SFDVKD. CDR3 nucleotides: TGTGCCACCAGTGTCCACTCGAATGAGCAGTTCTTC. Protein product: CATSVHSNEQFF.

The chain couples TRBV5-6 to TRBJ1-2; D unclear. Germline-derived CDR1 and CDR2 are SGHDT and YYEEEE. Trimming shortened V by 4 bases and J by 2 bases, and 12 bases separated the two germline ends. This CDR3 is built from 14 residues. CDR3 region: CASSEDYSNYGYTF. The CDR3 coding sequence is TGTGCCAGCAGCGAGGACTACTCAAACTATGGCTACACCTTC.

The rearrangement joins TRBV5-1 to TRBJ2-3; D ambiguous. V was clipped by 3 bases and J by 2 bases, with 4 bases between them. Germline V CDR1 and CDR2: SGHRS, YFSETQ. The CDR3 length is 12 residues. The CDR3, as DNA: TGCGCCAGCAGCTACAACACAGATACGCAGTATTTT. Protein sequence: CASSYNTDTQYF.

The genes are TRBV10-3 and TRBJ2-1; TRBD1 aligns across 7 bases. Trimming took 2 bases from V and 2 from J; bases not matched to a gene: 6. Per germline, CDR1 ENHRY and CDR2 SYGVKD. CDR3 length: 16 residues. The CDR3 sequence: CAISERQGLTYNEQFF. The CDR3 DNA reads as TGTGCCATCAGTGAGAGACAGGGTTTAACCTACAATGAGCAGTTCTTC.